Each of the 5 T cell receptor beta chains below was sequenced from the same sample in a study of cytomegalovirus exposure and HLA in healthy donors. Primers: 60 Vbeta forward and 13 Jbeta reverse. TCRdb keeps only in-frame clones here, not all; method: immunoSEQ multiplex PCR. Of some 200,000 clones detected, 10% to 15% appear once; the ten largest clones hold 7.8%. Material for sequencing was PBMCs. The receptors were sampled from a man aged 50 to 59 in good health and CMV-seropositive.

The sample holds a few counts of this clone. V is TRBV2 and J is TRBJ2-4; tentatively, D is TRBD2 (5 bases). Between the trimmed V and J ends, which lost 7 bases and 8 bases, there was a span of 18 bases. Germline loops: CDR1 SNHLY, CDR2 FYNNEI. The CDR3 runs to 14 residues. CDR3 bases: TGTGCCAGCATCCGACTCCACAGCGGTGACATTCAGTACTTC. It specifies CASIRLHSGDIQYF.

V is TRBV5-8 and J is TRBJ2-3; 10 bases align to TRBD1. CDR1 is SGHTS and CDR2 is YDEGEE in the germline V gene. The V segment lost 4 bases and the J segment 6 bases; nucleotides outside the gene matches: 11. This CDR3 region has 16 residues. The CDR3 here is CASSPGDRGQGDTQYF. CDR3 sequence (DNA): TGTGCCAGCAGCCCAGGGGACAGGGGCCAGGGGGATACGCAGTATTTT.

This clone was counted between two and nine times. V and J are TRBV10-3 and TRBJ2-5; TRBD1 matches at 10 bases. Germline CDR1 reads ENHRY; CDR2 reads SYGVKD. After removal of 4 bases from V and 3 bases from J, the junction contained 8 bases not matched to a gene. The CDR3 extends over 16 amino acids. The CDR3 DNA is TGTGCCATCAGTGCGGACCGGGACAGGGGAGAAGAGACCCAGTACTTC. Protein product: CAISADRDRGEETQYF.

CDR3 sequence: CASSSSPSSGNTIYF. CDR3 sequence (DNA): TGTGCCAGCAGCTCTTCACCGAGCTCTGGAAACACCATATATTTT. The chain carries TRBV5-4 and TRBJ1-3; D is undetermined. V gave up 3 bases and J gave up 0 bases, with 10 bases separating them. CDR3 size: 15 residues. CDR1 SGHNT and CDR2 YYREEE come from the germline V gene (reference sequence).

This chain uses TRBV28 with TRBJ2-5; D is perhaps TRBD2 (6 bases). The germline V and J ends were trimmed by 5 bases and 2 bases, with 12 bases remaining between them. CDR1 is MDHEN and CDR2 is SYDVKM in the germline V gene. This CDR3 has 14 amino acids. This CDR3 reads CASSPGGRQETQYF. CDR3 DNA: TGTGCCAGCAGTCCTGGGGGGAGGCAAGAGACCCAGTACTTC.